The rows below give T cell receptor beta chains drawn from one sample of a study of patients and donors after allogeneic stem cell transplantation. Each CDR3 protein gets one entry after TCRdb re-called the RT-PCR reads with MiXCR. The table has about 960,000 distinct CDR3 sequences, more than 15% seen once. Sequenced sample: blood, either unsorted or a sorted T cell fraction (not recorded which). The receptors originated from a human donor who was either an allogeneic HSCT recipient or a stem cell or donor lymphocyte infusion donor (not recorded which). It is not recorded whose cells these are; they may come from a transplant donor. CDR3s leave out the opening cysteine and the closing phenylalanine or tryptophan.

>15|TRBJ1-2|TRBV4-1
ASSQEMGAGPTYGYT
>14|TRBJ1-1|TRBV4-2
ASSQIETVMNTEAF
>12|TRBJ2-2|TRBV11-2
ATRLALNTGELF
>14|TRBJ2-4|TRBV6-2/TRBV6-3
ASSYLGGAAKNIQY
>13|TRBJ1-2|TRBV12-3/TRBV12-4
ASSLGTDTSYGYT
>13|TRBJ1-1|TRBV5-6
ASSGGFGMNTEAF
>11|TRBJ2-1|TRBV20-1
SARDRTRNEQF
>11|TRBJ1-1|TRBV29-1
SVERQLTSEAF
>16|TRBJ1-5|TRBV15
ATSTTTTGLYSNQPQH
>13|TRBJ2-2|TRBV20-1
SARQRGAVTGELF
>10|TRBJ1-6|TRBV7-9
ASTIAGSPLH
>14|TRBJ2-7|TRBV6-1
ASSGRTSGLSYEQY
>13|TRBJ2-4|TRBV20-1
SATTGGKSKNIQY
>14|TRBJ2-1|TRBV3-1
ASSQVRPPANNEQF
>12|TRBJ2-1|TRBV7-7
ASSEEVQSNEQF
>15|TRBJ1-1|TRBV2
ASSEAVGGGGNTEAF
>12|TRBJ1-1|TRBV12-3/TRBV12-4
ASSLHAVNTEAF
>16|TRBJ1-2|TRBV11-2
ASSPNRDSGRANYGYT
>12|TRBJ1-2|TRBV10-3
AISATGSDYGYT
>13|TRBJ2-1|TRBV20-1
SARVSGGDPNEQF
>12|TRBJ2-6|TRBV6-5
ASSYSFGANVLT
>13|TRBJ2-1|TRBV29-1
SVEIVGLEGNEQF
>10|TRBJ2-1|TRBV19
ASSEVDNEQF
>12|TRBJ2-3|TRBV25-1
ASSARKPTDTQY
>13|TRBJ2-6|TRBV2
VSKRQGAGANVLT
>14|TRBJ2-7|TRBV18
ASSLARGVYLNEQY
>10|TRBJ1-1|TRBV5-6
ASSLESTEAF
>12|TRBJ1-1|TRBV7-9
ASSLAGVLWEAF
>14|TRBJ2-3|TRBV12-3/TRBV12-4
ASSGESGTRTDTQY
>13|TRBJ2-7|TRBV9
ASSPLGAGGYEQY
>11|TRBJ2-7|TRBV20-1
SARSPGPEEQY
>12|TRBJ1-2|TRBV27
ASSSQGGGYGYT
>13|TRBJ2-7|TRBV5-1
ASSLGGTSGGEQY
>12|TRBJ2-7|TRBV20-1
SALDRAQGYEQY
>14|TRBJ2-3|TRBV4-1
ASSQEPGGGTDTQY
>13|TRBJ1-2|TRBV12-3/TRBV12-4
ASSHLGSLNHGYT
>12|TRBJ2-3|TRBV19
ASKSGRGTDTQY
>13|TRBJ2-5|TRBV12-3/TRBV12-4
ASSKQGAVGETQY
>12|TRBJ2-2|TRBV6-1
AIFSGRATGELF
>11|TRBJ1-1|TRBV12-3/TRBV12-4
ASSRTRNTEAF
>13|TRBJ2-3|TRBV24-1
ATSDWRGGSDTQY
>13|TRBJ1-3|TRBV7-2
ASSSGQSSGNTIY
>13|TRBJ2-2|TRBV7-3
ASSPIVGPDGELF
>8|TRBJ2-7|TRBV5-5
ASSLTGRY
>13|TRBJ1-1|TRBV29-1
SVEPQGAMNTEAF
>12|TRBJ2-7|TRBV12-3/TRBV12-4
ASSLSGRDYEQY
>13|TRBJ2-7|TRBV5-6
ASSWFGQGDYEQY
>9|TRBJ2-7|TRBV6-5
ASRGRQEQY
>12|TRBJ2-3|TRBV19
ASSMVGVADTQY
>14|TRBJ2-3|TRBV7-9
ASSPDGGRSTDTQY
>13|TRBJ2-7|TRBV12-3/TRBV12-4
ASSLRSTYSYEQY
>13|TRBJ2-2|TRBV10-3
AIKSGGDSTGELF
>14|TRBJ2-3|TRBV10-3
AISLGTSGRIDTQY
>14|TRBJ2-3|TRBV5-1
ASSLTSGGWSDTQY
>10|TRBJ2-2|TRBV9
ASSGWGGELF
>12|TRBJ1-5|TRBV20-1
SAGGRTPNQPQH
>13|TRBJ2-3|TRBV7-2
ASSLERRPWDTQY
>12|TRBJ2-7|TRBV12-3/TRBV12-4
ASSYGTATYEQY